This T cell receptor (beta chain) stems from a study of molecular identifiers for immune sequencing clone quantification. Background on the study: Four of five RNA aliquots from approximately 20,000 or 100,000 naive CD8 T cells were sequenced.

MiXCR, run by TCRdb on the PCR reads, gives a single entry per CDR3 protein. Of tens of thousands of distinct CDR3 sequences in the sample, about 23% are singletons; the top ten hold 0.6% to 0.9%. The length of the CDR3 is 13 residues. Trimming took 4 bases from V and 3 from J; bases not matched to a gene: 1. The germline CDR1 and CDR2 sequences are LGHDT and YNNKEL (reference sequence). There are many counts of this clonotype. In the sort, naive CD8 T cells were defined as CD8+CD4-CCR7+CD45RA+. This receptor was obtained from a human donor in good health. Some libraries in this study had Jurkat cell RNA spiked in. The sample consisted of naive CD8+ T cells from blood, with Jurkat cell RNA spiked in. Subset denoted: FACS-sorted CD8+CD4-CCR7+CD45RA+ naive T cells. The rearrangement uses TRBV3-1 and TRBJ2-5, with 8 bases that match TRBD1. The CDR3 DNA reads TGTGCCAGCAGCCCGGGACAGGAAGAGACCCAGTACTTC. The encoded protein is CASSPGQEETQYF.